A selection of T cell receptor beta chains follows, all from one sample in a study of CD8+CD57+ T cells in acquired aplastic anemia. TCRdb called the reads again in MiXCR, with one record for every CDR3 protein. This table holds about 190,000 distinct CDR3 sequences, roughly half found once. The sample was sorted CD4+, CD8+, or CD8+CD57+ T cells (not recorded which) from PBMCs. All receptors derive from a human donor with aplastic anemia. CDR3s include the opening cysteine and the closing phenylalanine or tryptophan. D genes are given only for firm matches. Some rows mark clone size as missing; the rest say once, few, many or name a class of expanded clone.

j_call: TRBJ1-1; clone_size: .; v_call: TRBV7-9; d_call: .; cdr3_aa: CASSPRQPTEAFF; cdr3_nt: TGTGCCAGCAGTCCCAGACAACCGACTGAAGCTTTCTTT
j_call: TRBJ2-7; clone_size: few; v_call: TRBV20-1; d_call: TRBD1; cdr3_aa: CSARTGTYEQYF; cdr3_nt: TGCAGTGCCAGGACAGGTACCTACGAGCAGTACTTC
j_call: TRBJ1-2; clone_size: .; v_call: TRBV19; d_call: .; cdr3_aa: CASTPWGEVGYTF; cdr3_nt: TGTGCCAGTACCCCTTGGGGGGAAGTTGGCTACACCTTC
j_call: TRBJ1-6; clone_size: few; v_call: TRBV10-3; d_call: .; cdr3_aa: CAISLRPSYNSPLHF; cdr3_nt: TGTGCCATCAGCCTCAGACCCTCCTATAATTCACCCCTCCACTTT
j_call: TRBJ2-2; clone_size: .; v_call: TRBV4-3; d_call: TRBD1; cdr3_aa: CASSQKGRGQGSAGELFF; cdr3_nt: TGCGCCAGCAGCCAGAAAGGGAGGGGACAGGGGTCTGCCGGGGAGCTGTTTTTT
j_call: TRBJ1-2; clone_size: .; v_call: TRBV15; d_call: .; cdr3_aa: CATSRVEGPGYTF; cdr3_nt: TGTGCCACCAGCAGAGTGGAAGGTCCCGGCTACACCTTC
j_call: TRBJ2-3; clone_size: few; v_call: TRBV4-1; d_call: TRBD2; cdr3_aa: CASSQVGGSGRDTQYF; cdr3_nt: TGCGCCAGCAGCCAAGTTGGAGGGAGCGGGAGAGATACGCAGTATTTT
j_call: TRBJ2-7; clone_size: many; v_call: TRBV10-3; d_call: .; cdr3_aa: CAIRGDAPSEQYF; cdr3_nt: TGTGCCATCAGGGGGGACGCCCCCTCCGAGCAGTACTTC
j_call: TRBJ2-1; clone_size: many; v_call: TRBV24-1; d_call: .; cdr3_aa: CATSDSLDRPNEQFF; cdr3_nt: TGTGCCACCAGTGATTCTCTGGACAGACCCAATGAGCAGTTCTTC
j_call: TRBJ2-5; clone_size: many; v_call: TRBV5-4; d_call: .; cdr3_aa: CASSPTGGRETQYF; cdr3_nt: TGTGCCAGCAGCCCAACCGGGGGCCGGGAGACCCAGTACTTC
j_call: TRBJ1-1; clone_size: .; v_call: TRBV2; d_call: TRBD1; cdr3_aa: CANTLDRVEAFF; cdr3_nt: TGTGCCAACACCCTCGACAGGGTTGAAGCTTTCTTT
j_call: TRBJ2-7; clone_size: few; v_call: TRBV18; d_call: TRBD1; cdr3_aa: CASSLGTGGYSYEQYF; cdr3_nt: TGTGCCAGCTCACTTGGGACAGGGGGTTACTCCTACGAGCAGTACTTC
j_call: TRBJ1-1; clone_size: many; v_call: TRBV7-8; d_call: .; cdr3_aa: CASSIYSGEGDTEAFF; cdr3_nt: TGTGCCAGCAGCATATATTCAGGAGAGGGGGACACTGAAGCTTTCTTT
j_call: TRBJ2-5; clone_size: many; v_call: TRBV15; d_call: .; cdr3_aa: CATSRGQEQETQYF; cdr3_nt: TGTGCCACCAGCAGAGGACAGGAGCAAGAGACCCAGTACTTC
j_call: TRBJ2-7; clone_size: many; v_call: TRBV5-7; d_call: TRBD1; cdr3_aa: CASSIRDRNREQYF; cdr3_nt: TGTGCCAGCAGCATCCGGGACAGGAACCGCGAGCAGTACTTC
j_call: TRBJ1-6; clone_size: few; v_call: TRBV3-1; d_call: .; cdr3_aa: CASSQDRVRNSPLHF; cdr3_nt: TGTGCCAGCAGCCAAGACAGGGTCAGAAATTCACCCCTCCACTTT
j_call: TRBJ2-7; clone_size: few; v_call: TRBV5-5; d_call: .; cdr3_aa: CASSLVPGTVYEQYF; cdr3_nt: TGTGCCAGCAGCTTGGTCCCAGGGACCGTCTACGAGCAGTACTTC
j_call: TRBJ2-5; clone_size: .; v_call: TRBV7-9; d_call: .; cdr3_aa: CASSLSTVETQYF; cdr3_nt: TGTGCCAGCAGCTTATCCACTGTGGAGACCCAGTACTTC
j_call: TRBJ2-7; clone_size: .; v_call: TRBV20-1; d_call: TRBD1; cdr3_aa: CSAGQGAYEQYF; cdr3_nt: TGCAGTGCCGGACAGGGGGCGTACGAGCAGTACTTC
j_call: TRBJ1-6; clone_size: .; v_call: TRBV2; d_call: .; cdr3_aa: CASTVGSSPLHF; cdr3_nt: TGTGCCAGCACTGTCGGGAGTTCACCCCTCCACTTT
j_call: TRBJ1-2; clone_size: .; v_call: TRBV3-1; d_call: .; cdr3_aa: CASSQGQGSYGYTF; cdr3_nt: TGTGCCAGCAGCCAAGGTCAGGGGTCCTATGGCTACACCTTC
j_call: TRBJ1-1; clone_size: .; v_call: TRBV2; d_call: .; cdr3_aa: CASRRSVGRDVEAFF; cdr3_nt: TGTGCCAGCAGGAGGTCGGTCGGGCGTGATGTTGAGGCTTTCTTT
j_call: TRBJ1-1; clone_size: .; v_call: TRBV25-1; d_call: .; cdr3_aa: CASSEGGVSGNTETFF; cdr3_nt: TGTGCCAGCAGTGAAGGGGGGGTCTCCGGGAACACTGAGACTTTCTTT
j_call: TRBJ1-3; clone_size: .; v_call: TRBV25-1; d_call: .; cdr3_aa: CATQGGSGNTIYF; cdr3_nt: TGTGCCACCCAAGGGGGCTCTGGAAACACCATATATTTT
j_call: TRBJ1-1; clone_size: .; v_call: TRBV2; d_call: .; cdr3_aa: CASKRGVNTEAFF; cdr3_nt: TGTGCCAGCAAGAGGGGGGTGAACACTGAAGCTTTCTTT
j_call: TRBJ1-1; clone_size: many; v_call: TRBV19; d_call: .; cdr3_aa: CASSIDSTGNTEAFF; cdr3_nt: TGTGCCAGTAGTATAGACTCAACAGGAAACACTGAAGCTTTCTTT
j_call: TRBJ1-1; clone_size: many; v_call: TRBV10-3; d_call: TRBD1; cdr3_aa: CAMRGQAWSEAFF; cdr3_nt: TGTGCCATGAGGGGACAGGCTTGGTCTGAAGCTTTCTTT
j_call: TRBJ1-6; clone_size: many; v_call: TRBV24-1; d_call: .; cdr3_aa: CATSGNPDSQTAICDSPLHF; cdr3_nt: TGTGCCACCAGTGGAAACCCGGACTCACAGACGGCCATATGTGATTCACCCCTCCACTTT
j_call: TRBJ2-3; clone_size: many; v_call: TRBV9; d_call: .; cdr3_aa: CASSVVGTTDTQYF; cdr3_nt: TGTGCCAGCAGCGTAGTAGGCACCACAGATACGCAGTATTTT
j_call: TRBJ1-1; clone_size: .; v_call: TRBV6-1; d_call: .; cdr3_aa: CASSKNTEAFF; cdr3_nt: TGTGCCAGCAGTAAGAACACTGAAGCTTTCTTT
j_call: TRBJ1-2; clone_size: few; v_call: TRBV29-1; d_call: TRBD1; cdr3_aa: CSVTRTGTGGLSYTF; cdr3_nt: TGCAGCGTTACAAGAACCGGGACAGGGGGCTTGAGCTACACCTTC
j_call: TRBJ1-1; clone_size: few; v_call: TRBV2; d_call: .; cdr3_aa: CASRVGVQYPEAFF; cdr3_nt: TGTGCCAGCAGGGTAGGAGTCCAGTATCCTGAAGCTTTCTTT